The TCR beta chain described here comes from a study of blood T cell repertoires in COVID-19. Study-wide background: The analysed material was cDNA or gDNA that came from T cells, B-cell-depleted T cells, or PBMCs.

The assay was immunoSEQ multiplex PCR, and TCRdb's table has in-frame clones only and misses some. The table lists approximately 300,000 clones, over 75% of them singletons. CDR1 is GTSNPN and CDR2 is SVGIG in the germline V gene (reference sequence). Trimming pared 0 bases from V and 0 bases from J, leaving 11 bases between. The CDR3 is 15 residues long. Cohorts were based on clinical histories the participants reported. Sequenced: PBMCs or T cells enriched from blood (not recorded which). The chain combines TRBV30 with TRBJ1-1, with D possibly being TRBD1 (6 bases). This TCR derives from a woman under 30 who had recovered from COVID-19. In nucleotides, the CDR3 is TGTGCCTGGAGTGTATCGGGGACAATGAACACTGAAGCTTTCTTT. Translation gives CAWSVSGTMNTEAFF.